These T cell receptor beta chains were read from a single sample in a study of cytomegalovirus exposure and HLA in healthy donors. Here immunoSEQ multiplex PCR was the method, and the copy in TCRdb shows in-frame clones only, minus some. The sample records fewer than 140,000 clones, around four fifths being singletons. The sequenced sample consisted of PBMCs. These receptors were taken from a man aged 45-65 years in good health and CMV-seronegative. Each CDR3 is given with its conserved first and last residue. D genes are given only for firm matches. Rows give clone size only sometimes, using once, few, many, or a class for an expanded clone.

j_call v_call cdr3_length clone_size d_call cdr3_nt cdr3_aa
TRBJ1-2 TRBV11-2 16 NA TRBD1 TGTGCCAGCAGCTCACTCCGGGACAGGGGGCTGGATGGCTACACCTTC CASSSLRDRGLDGYTF
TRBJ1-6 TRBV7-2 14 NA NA TGTGCCAGCAGCTTTAGTCATCAGGCTTCACCCCTCCACTTT CASSFSHQASPLHF
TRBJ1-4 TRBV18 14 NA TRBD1 TGTGCCAGCTCACCTAGGACAGGGGATGAAAAACTGTTTTTT CASSPRTGDEKLFF
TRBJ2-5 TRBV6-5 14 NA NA TGTGCCAGCAGCCCACGGGACTCACAGAGACCGCAGTACTTC CASSPRDSQRPQYF
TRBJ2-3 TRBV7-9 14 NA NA TGTGCCAGCAGCTCTCGGACTGCGCTAGATACGCAGTATTTT CASSSRTALDTQYF
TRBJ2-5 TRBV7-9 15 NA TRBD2 TGTGCCAGCAGCCCTAGGACTAGCGGGGCAGAGACCCAGTACTTC CASSPRTSGAETQYF
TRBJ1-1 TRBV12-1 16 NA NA TGTGCCAGCCTCAGGGTGTGGGACAAACGGAACACTGAAGCTTTCTTT CASLRVWDKRNTEAFF
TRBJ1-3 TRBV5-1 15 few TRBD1 TGCGCCAGCAGCTTGCAGGGGGCGGGCGGAAACACCATATATTTT CASSLQGAGGNTIYF
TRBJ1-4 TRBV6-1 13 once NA TGTGCCAGCATCCCAACCGGTTATGAAAAACTGTTTTTT CASIPTGYEKLFF
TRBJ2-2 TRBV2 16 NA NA TGTGCCAGCAGTGAAACAGGGTATGATGACACCGGGGAGCTGTTTTTT CASSETGYDDTGELFF
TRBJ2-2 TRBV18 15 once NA TGTGCCAGCTCACCAGCCTATGCGAACACCGGGGAGCTGTTTTTT CASSPAYANTGELFF
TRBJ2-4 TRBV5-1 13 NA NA TGCGCCAGCAGTCCCGGGACAAAAGACATTCAGTACTTC CASSPGTKDIQYF
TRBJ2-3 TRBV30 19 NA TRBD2 TGTGCCTGGGGCCGTAGCCGCGTGATCCGGCGGGGGACCACAGATACGCAGTATTTT CAWGRSRVIRRGTTDTQYF
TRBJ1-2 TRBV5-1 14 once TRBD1 TGCGCCAGCAGCCTGTCAGGGGGGAGCTATGGCTACACCTTC CASSLSGGSYGYTF
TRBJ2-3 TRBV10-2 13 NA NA TGCGCCAGCAGGCCAGAACCGCCCGATACGCAGTATTTT CASRPEPPDTQYF
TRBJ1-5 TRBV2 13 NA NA TGTGCCAGCATTAAGGAGGCGAATCAGCCCCAGCATTTT CASIKEANQPQHF
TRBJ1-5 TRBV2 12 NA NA TGTGCCAGCAGACAGGATGACCAGCCCCAGCATTTT CASRQDDQPQHF
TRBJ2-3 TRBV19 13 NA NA TGTGCCAGTAGTACCGCCGGGGTAAATACGCAGTATTTT CASSTAGVNTQYF
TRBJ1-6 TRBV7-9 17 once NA TGTGCCAGCAGCTCGGATCGGGAAGGCTCCTATAATTCACCCCTCCACTTT CASSSDREGSYNSPLHF
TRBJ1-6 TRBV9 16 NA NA TGTGCCAGCAGCGTAGGAACAGGGACCTATAATTCACCCCTCCACTTT CASSVGTGTYNSPLHF
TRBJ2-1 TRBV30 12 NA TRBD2 TGTGCCTGGAAGCTAGCGGTCAATGAGCAGTTCTTC CAWKLAVNEQFF
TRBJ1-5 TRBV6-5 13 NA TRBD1 TGTGCCAGCAGGGACAACAGGGGTCAGCCCCAGCATTTT CASRDNRGQPQHF
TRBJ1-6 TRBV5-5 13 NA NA TGTGCCGCCTCAGGGGCCCCTAATTCACCCCTCCACTTT CAASGAPNSPLHF
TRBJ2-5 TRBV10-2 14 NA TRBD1 TGCGCCAGCAGTGAACAGGGGGGCCAAGAGACCCAGTACTTC CASSEQGGQETQYF
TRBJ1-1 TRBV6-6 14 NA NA TGTGCCAGCAACCTGGGGCCGATCTCCCCTGAAGCTTTCTTT CASNLGPISPEAFF
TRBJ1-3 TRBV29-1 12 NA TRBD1 TGCAGCGCCAGGGGGCCCGGAAACACCATATATTTT CSARGPGNTIYF
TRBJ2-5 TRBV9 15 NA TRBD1 TGTGCCAGCAGCGGGGGGACAGGGGTAGGAGAGACCCAGTACTTC CASSGGTGVGETQYF
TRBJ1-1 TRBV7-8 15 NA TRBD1 TGTGCCAGCAGCATCCCCGGGACAGGGGGCACTGAAGCTTTCTTT CASSIPGTGGTEAFF
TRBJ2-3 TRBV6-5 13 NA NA TGTGCCAGCACCAAAACGGGGACAGATACGCAGTATTTT CASTKTGTDTQYF
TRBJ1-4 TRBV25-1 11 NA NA TGTGCCAGCAAAAGACAGGAGGAACTGTTTTTT CASKRQEELFF
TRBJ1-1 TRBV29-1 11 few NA TGCAGCGTTCAGCGGAACACTGAAGCTTTCTTT CSVQRNTEAFF
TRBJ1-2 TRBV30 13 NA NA TGTGCCTGGAGTGTCCCCCTTAACTATGGCTACACCTTC CAWSVPLNYGYTF
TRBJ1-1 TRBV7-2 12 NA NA TGTGCCAGCAGCTTGGACAGCCCCGGGGCTTTCTTT CASSLDSPGAFF
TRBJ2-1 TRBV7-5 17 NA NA TGTGTCAGAAGCTTAGCGGCCCCAGCGGGGGGGATGAAGGAGCAGTTCTTC CVRSLAAPAGGMKEQFF
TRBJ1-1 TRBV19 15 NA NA TGTGCCAGTAGTATTGGACAGCTAGCCTCTAATGAAGCTTTCTTT CASSIGQLASNEAFF
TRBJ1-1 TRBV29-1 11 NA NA TGCAGCGTTGGACGGGACACTGAAGCTTTCTTT CSVGRDTEAFF
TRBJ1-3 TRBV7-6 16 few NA TGTGCCAGCAGCTTAGACAGGGCCAACTCTGGAAACACCATATATTTT CASSLDRANSGNTIYF
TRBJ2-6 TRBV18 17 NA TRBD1 TGTGCCAGCTCCCCTCGGGACAGGGGATCTGGGGCCAACGTCCTGACTTTC CASSPRDRGSGANVLTF
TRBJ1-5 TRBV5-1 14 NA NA TGCGCCAGCAGCCCGCTTTCAGGGAATCAGCCCCAGCATTTT CASSPLSGNQPQHF
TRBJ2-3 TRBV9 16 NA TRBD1 TGTGCCAGCAGCGTAGCCCGGGACAGGGCAGGAGATACGCAGTATTTT CASSVARDRAGDTQYF
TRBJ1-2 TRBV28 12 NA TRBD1 TGTGCCAGCCGGGACAGGGAATTCGACTACACCTTC CASRDREFDYTF
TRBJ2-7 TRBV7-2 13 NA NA TGTGCCAGCAGCTTCACGGACAGTGCCGTTTTAATTTTC CASSFTDSAVLIF
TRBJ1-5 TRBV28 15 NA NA TGTGCCAGCCTTAAGGGAGGGGTGAGCAATCAGCCCCAGCATTTT CASLKGGVSNQPQHF
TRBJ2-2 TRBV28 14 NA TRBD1 TGTGCCAGCAGGACAGGGGGCGATCCCGGGGAGCTGTTTTTT CASRTGGDPGELFF
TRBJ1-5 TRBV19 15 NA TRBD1 TGTGCCAGTAGGCCCGACAGGGGGCTTGGTCAGCCCCAGCATTTT CASRPDRGLGQPQHF
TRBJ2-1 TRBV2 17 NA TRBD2 TGTGCCAGCAGTGAAGCCCCAGCGGGGGCCAATGGGAATGAGCAGTTCTTC CASSEAPAGANGNEQFF
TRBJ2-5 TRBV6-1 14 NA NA TGTGCCAGCAAGAAGGCGGGGGCCCAAGAGACCCAGTACTTC CASKKAGAQETQYF
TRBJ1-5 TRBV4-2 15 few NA TGTGCCAGCAGCCAAGATCTGAGTAGCAATCAGCCCCAGCATTTT CASSQDLSSNQPQHF
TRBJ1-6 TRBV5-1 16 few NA TGCGCCAGCAGCTTGAGCTCCGGCTCCTATAATTCACCCCTCCACTTT CASSLSSGSYNSPLHF
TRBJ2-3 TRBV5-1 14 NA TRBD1 TGCGCCAGCAGCTCCGGGACAGCTGCAGATACGCAGTATTTT CASSSGTAADTQYF
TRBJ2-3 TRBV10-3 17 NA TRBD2 TGTGCCATCAGTGAGTCCCCGCGGGGGGTAGGGTCAGATACGCAGTATTTT CAISESPRGVGSDTQYF
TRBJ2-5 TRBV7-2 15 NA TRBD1 TGTGCCAGCAGCTTAGTTGGGACAGCCCAAGAGACCCAGTACTTC CASSLVGTAQETQYF
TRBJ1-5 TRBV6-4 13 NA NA TGTGCCAGCAGTGCGGGGAGGGATCAGCCCCAGCATTTT CASSAGRDQPQHF
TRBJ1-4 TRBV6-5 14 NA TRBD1 TGTGCCAGCAGTCGACAGGGAGCTAATGAAAAACTGTTTTTT CASSRQGANEKLFF